Below, 2 T cell receptor beta chains from the same sample are listed, as sequenced in a study of T cells in Graves' hyperthyroidism and ophthalmopathy. Amplified regions were TCR beta CDR3 sequences from RNA transcripts. First-round RT-PCR with HTBI primers amplified the TCR CDR3 region. TCRdb re-called the multiplex PCR reads with MiXCR, one entry per CDR3 protein. Counted here are roughly 700,000 distinct CDR3 sequences, around 15% occurring once; the ten biggest clones make up approximately 10%. The sample consisted of blood. The origin of the receptors is a woman younger than 35 with Graves' hyperthyroidism.

This clonotype was counted only a few times. The chain recombines TRBV19 with TRBJ2-3; 9 nucleotides align to TRBD2. The V segment lost 5 bases and the J segment 3 bases; nucleotides outside the gene matches: 6. From germline, CDR1 is LNHDA and CDR2 SQIVND (reference sequence). CDR3 length: 15 amino acids. The CDR3 nucleotides read TGTGCCAGTAGTTCCGCGGGGGGGGGGACAGATACGCAGTATTTT. It codes for CASSSAGGGTDTQYF.

This clonotype came up many times. This chain connects TRBV30 to TRBJ1-5; tentative D call: TRBD1 (6 bases). V dropped 4 bases and J dropped 3 bases, with 10 bases sitting between them. The CDR3 has 13 amino acids. Looked up from germline, CDR1 is GTSNPN and CDR2 is SVGIG (reference sequence). The CDR3 DNA follows: TGTGCCTGGAACAGGGAGTACAATCAGCCCCAGCATTTT. It translates to CAWNREYNQPQHF. The full variable domain, its missing parts supplied by reference TRBV30 and TRBJ1-5, is SQTIHQWPATLVQPVGSPLSLECTVEGTSNPNLYWYRQAAGRGLQLLFYSVGIGQISSEVPQNLSASRPQDRQFILSSKKLLLSDSGFYLCAWNREYNQPQHFGDGTRLSIL.